The 32 T cell receptor beta chains in this list originate from one sample, sequenced in a study of blood T cell repertoires in COVID-19. Clones were read by immunoSEQ multiplex PCR, and TCRdb kept only the in-frame ones, dropping some. The sample has 45,000 to 50,000 clones; roughly four fifths are singletons. Sequencing was performed on peripheral blood. The receptor source for this set is a man aged 60 to 75 with active COVID-19.

The rearrangement joins TRBV5-5 to TRBJ2-7, with D possibly TRBD2 on 5 matching bases. Trimming shortened V by 1 base and J by 4 bases, and 9 bases separated the two germline ends. The V gene's germline CDR1 is SGHKS and CDR2 YYEKEE (reference sequence). The CDR3 contains 13 residues. The CDR3 DNA is TGTGCCAGCAGCTTGACTAGGAATTACGAGCAGTACTTC. Its translation: CASSLTRNYEQYF.

This clone has only a few counts. The rearrangement uses TRBV29-1 and TRBJ2-5, with TRBD2 matching 15 bases. V shed 1 base, J shed 2 bases, and the junction held 14 bases outside the gene matches. Per germline, CDR1 SQVTM and CDR2 ANQGSEA. CDR3 length: 20 amino acids. The CDR3 DNA is TGCAGCGTTGAAGCCCCGCCTGGACTAGCGGGGGGGGGCGGACAAGAGACCCAGTACTTC. As protein: CSVEAPPGLAGGGGQETQYF.

The chain combines TRBV6-2 or TRBV6-3 with TRBJ2-2, with D unclear. Trimming removed 2 bases at V and 3 bases at J, with 10 bases between. Germline loops: CDR1 MNHEY, CDR2 SVGEGT. The CDR3 runs 15 residues. The CDR3 loop reads CASSYARRYTGELFF. The CDR3 bases are TGTGCCAGCAGTTACGCCCGCAGATACACCGGGGAGCTGTTTTTT.

This rearrangement joins TRBV24-1 to TRBJ1-2; 10 nucleotides agree with TRBD1. With V trimmed by 5 bases and J by 3 bases, 17 bases remained unmatched. Looked up from germline, CDR1 is KGHDR and CDR2 is SFDVKD. This CDR3 has 19 residues. The CDR3 DNA sequence: TGTGCCACCAGTGCCCCAGTGGGAGGACAGGGGGGACCTGACTATGGCTACACCTTC. Its protein is CATSAPVGGQGGPDYGYTF.

V and J are TRBV7-2 and TRBJ2-5; TRBD2 aligns across 12 bases. The CDR3 is 17 residues long. J lost 5 bases, V lost 1 base, and 8 bases had no gene match. Per germline, CDR1 SGHTA and CDR2 FQGNSA. The CDR3, as DNA: TGTGCCAGCAGCTTAGATCTAGCGGGGGGGCGTAGGGAGACCCAGTACTTC. Translating gives CASSLDLAGGRRETQYF.

The CDR3 region is CAFGSADTQYF. In nucleotides, the CDR3 is TGTGCCTTCGGGAGCGCAGATACGCAGTATTTT. The gene calls are TRBV6-5 and TRBJ2-3, with D possibly matching TRBD2 (6 bases). V dropped 11 bases and J dropped 4 bases, with 10 bases sitting between them. Germline CDR1 reads MNHEY; CDR2 reads SVGAGI. The length of the CDR3 is 11 residues.

The sample holds a few counts of this clone. This sequence joins TRBV28 and TRBJ1-3; D is undetermined. The CDR3 consists of 14 residues. Germline V gene sequence: CDR1 MDHEN, CDR2 SYDVKM. Deletions cut 8 bases from V and 3 bases from J, with 14 bases between. In nucleotides, the CDR3 is TGTGCCAGCTCCACCATACGAGGTGGAAACACCATATATTTT. It codes for CASSTIRGGNTIYF.

The chain couples TRBV21-1 to TRBJ2-5; TRBD1, the table's D call, lacks a check against the DNA. TRBV21-1 is a known pseudogene. The CDR3 totals 15 residues. The CDR3 nucleotides are TGTGCCAGCAGCTTTCTGGGGCCCCACGGAGAGACCCAGTACTTC. It specifies CASSFLGPHGETQYF.

This CDR3 is CASRVTGGTGTGELFF. CDR3 bases: TGTGCCAGCAGGGTCACAGGGGGCACAGGCACCGGGGAGCTGTTTTTT. The chain links TRBV6-4 to TRBJ2-2; TRBD1 aligns across 9 bases. The length of the CDR3 is 16 residues. Unmatched junction bases numbered 9, after V lost 6 bases and J lost 4 bases. CDR1 and CDR2 from the germline V gene are MRHNA and SNTAGT.

The chain has TRBV4-2 and TRBJ1-3; 7 bases are a match to TRBD1. Losses at the gene ends were 0 bases for V and 0 bases for J; bases not matched to a gene: 8. Germline CDR1 is LGHNA and CDR2 is YNFKEQ. The CDR3 covers 18 residues. The CDR3 DNA reads as TGTGCCAGCAGCCAAGAAGCCCGGGACAGCAGCTCTGGAAACACCATATATTTT. Translated, it gives CASSQEARDSSSGNTIYF.

The V gene is TRBV5-4, the J gene TRBJ2-7; TRBD1 agrees at 7 bases. Germline CDR1 reads SGHNT; CDR2 reads YYREEE (reference sequence). CDR3 size: 15 residues. The junction had 9 bases not matched to a gene; V was cut back by 3 bases and J by 3 bases. CDR3 bases: TGTGCCAGCAGCTCACTCCGGGACAGCCTCTACGAGCAGTACTTC. This sequence encodes CASSSLRDSLYEQYF.

This clone was seen only a few times. The V and J genes are TRBV19 and TRBJ1-1, with a possible D match to TRBD1 (5 bases). V lost 0 bases and J lost 4, with 36 bases in between. There are 23 residues in the CDR3. Germline V gene data show CDR1 as LNHDA and CDR2 as SQIVND (reference sequence). CDR3 sequence (DNA): TGTGCCAGTAGTATAGATCGTCAGTGGGGCGAAGGGCTACTGAGGAAACCTTCCACTGAAGCTTTCTTT. As protein: CASSIDRQWGEGLLRKPSTEAFF.

J is TRBJ2-7 and V is TRBV3-1 (or the pseudogene TRBV3-2); a weak D match, TRBD2 (6 bases). This CDR3 spans 15 amino acids. V lost 4 bases, J lost 1 base, and 14 bases lay in between. CDR1 and CDR2 (germline): LGHDT, YNNKEL (reference sequence). CDR3 protein: CASSLAGLQSYEQYF. CDR3 coding DNA: TGTGCCAGCAGCCTTGCGGGACTGCAATCCTACGAGCAGTACTTC.

The gene calls are TRBV10-2 and TRBJ2-2; weak D call: TRBD2 (7 bases). Trimming cost V 8 bases and J 4 bases, with 14 bases left between them. CDR3 size: 14 residues. Germline assignment: CDR1 WSHSY and CDR2 SAAADI. The CDR3, as DNA: TGCGCCAGCCGGGGGGCAGGTCCCACCGGGGAGCTGTTTTTT. The encoded protein is CASRGAGPTGELFF.

In this sample, this clone turned up once. Compared with germline, one end of the junction differs, possibly owing to a read error. V and J are TRBV6-1 and TRBJ1-5; a weak D match, TRBD1 (5 bases). CDR1 and CDR2 (germline): MNHNS, SASEGT. The CDR3 runs to 14 residues. The CDR3 here is CASREATGNQPQHF. The DNA of the CDR3 is TGTGCCAGCAGAGAAGCGACAGGCAATCAGCCCCAGCATTTT.

The rearrangement joins TRBV15 to TRBJ2-7, with 8 bases fitting TRBD2. Trimming cost V 0 bases and J 3 bases; bases outside gene matches: 10. Germline assignment: CDR1 LNHNV and CDR2 YYDKDF (reference sequence). The CDR3 is 17 residues long. CDR3 in DNA: TGTGCCACCAGCAGAGATTGGGCCCCGGGGGGGCTCTACGAGCAGTACTTC. This translates into CATSRDWAPGGLYEQYF.

The J gene is TRBJ2-2, the V gene TRBV28; 11 bases are a match to TRBD1. The V and J ends lost 1 base and 7 bases, in that order; junction bases with no gene match: 5. CDR1 MDHEN and CDR2 SYDVKM come from the germline V gene. CDR3 length: 16 amino acids. CDR3 region: CASSLFGQGANGELFF. CDR3 DNA sequence: TGTGCCAGCAGTTTATTTGGACAGGGGGCAAACGGGGAGCTGTTTTTT.

The rearrangement joins TRBV29-1 to TRBJ1-1; the D gene is possibly TRBD1 (6 bases). The CDR3 loop spans 15 amino acids. From germline, CDR1 is SQVTM and CDR2 ANQGSEA. Trimming cost V 0 bases and J 3 bases, with 14 bases left between them. The CDR3 sequence: CSVEDRQGLDTEAFF. In nucleotides, the CDR3 is TGCAGCGTTGAAGATCGGCAGGGGTTGGACACTGAAGCTTTCTTT.

The chain employs TRBV7-9 and TRBJ2-1; 7 bases line up with TRBD2. This CDR3 region has 14 residues. After removal of 1 base from V and 4 bases from J, the junction contained 1 base not matched to a gene. CDR1 and CDR2 (germline): SEHNR, FQNEAQ (reference sequence). CDR3 nucleotide sequence: TGTGCCAGCAGCTTAGATAGCGGGTACAATGAGCAGTTCTTC. Amino acid sequence: CASSLDSGYNEQFF.

The chain couples TRBV9 to TRBJ1-1; TRBD1 is a possible D gene (6 bases). From germline, CDR1 is SGDLS and CDR2 YYNGEE. Trimming removed 4 bases at V and 6 bases at J, with 16 bases between. The CDR3 has 14 residues. In nucleotides, the CDR3 is TGTGCCAGCAGCCCCCGACAGGTTGGTCCTGAAGCTTTCTTT. It codes for CASSPRQVGPEAFF.

The V and J genes are TRBV3-1 (or the pseudogene TRBV3-2) and TRBJ2-3; the D is unclear. Between the trimmed V and J ends, which lost 1 base and 3 bases, there was a span of 5 bases. This CDR3 has 13 amino acids. Germline-derived CDR1 and CDR2 are LGHDT and YNNKEL (reference sequence). In DNA form, the CDR3 reads TGTGCCAGCAGCCAAGTGTCAACAGATACGCAGTATTTT. Translated, it gives CASSQVSTDTQYF.

The chain couples TRBV14 to TRBJ2-7; TRBD1 matches 8 bases. Germline values: CDR1 SGHDN, CDR2 FVKESK. CDR3 size: 14 residues. V lost 1 base, J lost 2 bases, and 1 base stayed unmatched. The CDR3 DNA is TGTGCCAGCAGCCAAGGGACAGGGACCTACGAGCAGTACTTC. Protein: CASSQGTGTYEQYF.

The chain couples TRBV6-5 to TRBJ2-1, with a tentative D call TRBD2 (5 bases). Trimming took off 0 bases at V and 8 bases at J, with 14 bases between the two ends. In germline, CDR1 is MNHEY, CDR2 SVGAGI. The CDR3 covers 15 residues. CDR3 sequence: CASSYSIPSPHEQFF. In DNA, the CDR3 is TGTGCCAGCAGTTACTCGATACCTAGCCCCCATGAGCAGTTCTTC.

This clone showed up just once. The chain links TRBV5-1 to TRBJ2-3, with a weak D call TRBD2 (5 bases). The CDR3 has 18 residues. The V and J ends lost 0 bases and 0 bases respectively, with 17 bases between them. Germline V gene data show CDR1 as SGHRS and CDR2 as YFSETQ. CDR3 protein: CASSLGWYGVTSTDTQYF. CDR3 DNA: TGCGCCAGCAGCTTGGGGTGGTACGGGGTTACTAGCACAGATACGCAGTATTTT.

This chain links TRBV7-6 with TRBJ2-3; D possibly corresponds to TRBD2 (5 bases). The CDR3 has 12 residues. Germline V gives CDR1 SGHVS, CDR2 FNYEAQ. Trimming removed 5 bases at V and 3 bases at J, with 6 bases between. This CDR3 is CASSGLTDTQYF. The CDR3 bases are TGTGCCAGCAGCGGACTTACAGATACGCAGTATTTT.

V is TRBV19 and J is TRBJ1-1; no definite D call. Trimming shortened V by 9 bases and J by 0 bases, and 11 bases separated the two germline ends. This CDR3 contains 13 residues. Germline V lookup: CDR1 LNHDA, CDR2 SQIVND (reference sequence). The CDR3 here is CASGRVLNTEAFF. CDR3 bases: TGTGCCAGCGGGAGGGTTTTGAACACTGAAGCTTTCTTT.

This clone was found a few times. The gene calls are TRBV9 and TRBJ2-5, with D possibly being TRBD1 (7 bases). V dropped 0 bases and J dropped 5 bases, with 11 bases sitting between them. CDR3 length: 14 residues. The germline CDR1 and CDR2 sequences are SGDLS and YYNGEE. In DNA form, the CDR3 reads TGTGCCAGCAGCGTAGGGAGGGGGCAGGAGACCCAGTACTTC. The encoded protein is CASSVGRGQETQYF.

The chain uses TRBV28 and TRBJ1-6, with D possibly being TRBD1 (6 bases). The CDR3 has 14 amino acids. Germline-derived CDR1 and CDR2 are MDHEN and SYDVKM. Between the trimmed V and J ends, which lost 6 bases and 11 bases, there was a span of 17 bases. CDR3 in amino acids: CASRPSTGSAPLHF. CDR3 DNA: TGTGCCAGCAGGCCCTCTACAGGGAGCGCACCCCTCCACTTT.

The chain carries TRBV28 and TRBJ1-1, with TRBD1 identical over 7 bases. Germline V gives CDR1 MDHEN, CDR2 SYDVKM. The CDR3 totals 16 residues. The junction had 12 bases not matched to a gene; V was cut back by 3 bases and J by 5 bases. For the CDR3, the DNA is TGTGCCAGCAGTTTCCAACCCCCGGGACAGAAAACTGAAGCTTTCTTT. Translated, it gives CASSFQPPGQKTEAFF.

Comment on this clone: One junction end does not reproduce the germline sequence, and a read error may be involved. V and J are TRBV7-7 and TRBJ2-1; weak D call: TRBD2 (6 bases). Germline CDR1 is SSHAT and CDR2 is FNYEAQ (reference sequence). This CDR3 has 15 residues. For the CDR3, the DNA is TGTGCTAGCAGCTTTCTCGGGGGTTCCTACAATGAGCAGTTCTTC. Residues: CASSFLGGSYNEQFF.

The rearrangement links TRBV28 to TRBJ1-5; TRBD1 agrees at 8 bases. The CDR3 extends over 14 amino acids. J gave up 4 bases and V 6 bases, and 5 bases lay outside the gene matches. Germline assignment: CDR1 MDHEN and CDR2 SYDVKM. The CDR3 here is CASSTGQANQPQHF. CDR3 bases: TGTGCCAGCAGCACGGGACAGGCAAATCAGCCCCAGCATTTT.

The rearrangement links TRBV28 to TRBJ2-7, with TRBD2 matching over 14 bases. This CDR3 is 12 amino acids long. Per the germline V gene, CDR1 is MDHEN and CDR2 is SYDVKM. With 3 bases clipped from V and 11 bases from J, the junction kept 0 bases outside the gene matches. CDR3 nucleotides: TGTGCCAGCAGTTTGGGACTAGCGGGGGAGTACTTC. This sequence encodes CASSLGLAGEYF.